This note documents a single T cell receptor beta chain sequence. In its sample, this clone was seen a few times. The clone's antigen remains unknown. Base qualities are missing; no much larger clone stands one base away. This sample is part of a study of chemoradiotherapy in HPV16-positive cancers (dated by TCRdb to 2021 to 2024). With regard to the full study: Candidate HPV-specific T-cell clones and common TCR motifs were defined through functional T-cell assays on cells from a couple of HPV16-positive patients. The study set out to ask whether T-cell immunity against the HPV oncoproteins E6 and E7 changes over the course of chemoradiotherapy and whether that immunity affects survival. Next, the candidate HPV-specific TCRs and motifs were followed in TCR repertoires from under 95 patients with HPV-related cancers. Overall study outcomes, separate from this receptor: Expansion of candidate HPV-specific clones and E7-related TCR motifs was observed in the tumor microenvironment during treatment, whereas no such expansion was observed for non-HPV-specific T cells. In HPV16-positive patients, expansion of HPV-responsive T cells during chemoradiotherapy was associated with improved recurrence-free survival. The functional definition of HPV-specific T cells was derived from only two HPV16-positive patients, and the survival association was reported for HPV16-positive patients.

Compared with germline, V lacks 6 bases and J lacks 4 bases; bases without a gene match: 6. Spanning cysteine to phenylalanine, the CDR3 consists of 14 amino acids. Only CDR3 DNA remains: 42 bases, in frame from the first base. CDR1 and CDR2 were assigned from the germline V gene (reference sequence) as LNHDA and SQIVND. Because repertoires were sampled repeatedly during chemoradiotherapy, clonal expansion in the tumor microenvironment could be followed. The method behind the library was the immunoSEQ multiplex PCR assay. TCRdb's version of the immuneACCESS table is confined to in-frame rearrangements and falls short of the full clone set. An unresolved V gene accounts for under half of the shortfall where checked; the remainder is of unknown origin. Across this sample there are approximately 13,000 clones, with approximately 77% seen only once. The top ten hold more than 1.1% of the sample.

This clonotype was sampled from a human donor with HPV-associated anogenital cancer. The sequence links TRBV19 to TRBJ1-5, with 7 junctional bases fitting TRBD1. This specimen was taken from a patient who underwent chemoradiotherapy. In nucleotide form, the sequence is TGTGCCAGTAGCGGACAGGTGGGAAATCAGCCCCAGCATTTT. Translated, it gives CASSGQVGNQPQHF.